The next 32 T cell receptor beta chains were all read from a single sample in a study of vaccination effects on CD4 cells after COVID-19. Cells that had been cultured for 10 days were the source of isolated CD4+ T cells. TCRdb keeps only in-frame clones here, not all; method: immunoSEQ multiplex PCR. The data show 70,000 to 75,000 clones, with over 60% seen just once and roughly 2% held by the top ten. No antigen has been assigned to these receptors. The specimen was CD4+ T cells from PBMCs cultured without peptide, collected before COVID-19 vaccination. The receptors derive from a human donor who received a COVID-19 vaccine.

The V gene is TRBV3-1 (or the pseudogene TRBV3-2), the J gene TRBJ1-1, with D maybe TRBD1 (6 bases). Per the germline V gene, CDR1 is LGHDT and CDR2 is YNNKEL (reference sequence). The length of the CDR3 is 14 residues. V was cut by 0 bases and J by 7 bases, with 12 bases left in between. The CDR3 DNA reads TGTGCCAGCAGCCAAGATCCCCCCAGGGGTGAAGCTTTCTTT. Translating gives CASSQDPPRGEAFF.

This sequence joins TRBV28 and TRBJ2-7; D perhaps matches TRBD1 (6 bases). The V and J ends lost 2 bases and 8 bases respectively, with 22 bases between them. The CDR3 totals 16 residues. Germline V lookup: CDR1 MDHEN, CDR2 SYDVKM. For the CDR3, the DNA is TGTGCCAGCAGTTTAAGGGCCGACTTACAGGGAAGTCAGCAGTACGTC. Residues: CASSLRADLQGSQQYV.

CDR3 nucleotide sequence: TGTGCCACCAGTGATCGCCTTCCGGGACAGGGCTGGGACACCATATATTTT. Translated, it gives CATSDRLPGQGWDTIYF. V usage is TRBV24-1 and J usage is TRBJ1-3; 9 positions agree with TRBD1. The V and J ends lost 3 bases and 8 bases, in that order; junction bases with no gene match: 13. Germline V gene sequence: CDR1 KGHDR, CDR2 SFDVKD. This CDR3 comprises 17 residues.

This sequence joins TRBV5-6 and TRBJ2-4; D possibly uses TRBD1 or TRBD2 (6 bases each). This CDR3 is built from 14 residues. Germline V lookup: CDR1 SGHDT, CDR2 YYEEEE. Trimming took 2 bases from V and 6 from J, leaving 12 bases between them. The CDR3 nucleotides are TGTGCCAGCAGCTTTGTGGGGGGCGGAAACATTCAGTACTTC. It is translated as CASSFVGGGNIQYF.

This clone was detected a few times. V gene TRBV6-1 combines with J gene TRBJ1-4; no clear D gene. Germline V lookup: CDR1 MNHNS, CDR2 SASEGT. This CDR3 comprises 15 residues. Trimming shortened V by 3 bases and J by 3 bases, and 11 bases separated the two germline ends. Here the CDR3 reads CASSDRSAANEKLFF. CDR3 DNA: TGTGCCAGCAGTGACCGGTCGGCGGCTAATGAAAAACTGTTTTTT.

The V gene is TRBV5-1, the J gene TRBJ2-2; no definite D call. The length of the CDR3 is 13 residues. The germline V gene encodes CDR1 SGHRS and CDR2 YFSETQ. V lost 0 bases to trimming and J lost 7 bases, with 7 bases between them. The chain's CDR3 is CASSLDGIGELFF. DNA of the CDR3: TGCGCCAGCAGCTTGGATGGAATCGGGGAGCTGTTTTTT. The full variable domain, completed using reference TRBV5-1 and TRBJ2-2, is KAGVTQTPRYLIKTRGQQVTLSCSPISGHRSVSWYQQTPGQGLQFLFEYFSETQRNKGNFPGRFSGRQFSNSRSEMNVSTLELGDSALYLCASSLDGIGELFFGEGSRLTVL.

The chain combines TRBV20-1 with TRBJ2-5, with D perhaps matching TRBD2 (7 bases). Trimming left V 3 bases short and J 1 base short, with 15 bases between. This CDR3 region has 15 residues. Germline values: CDR1 DFQATT, CDR2 SNEGSKA (reference sequence). The CDR3, as DNA: TGCAGTGCTAGTGCGTTGGCGGGGGCCCAAGAGACCCAGTACTTC. Translating it yields CSASALAGAQETQYF.

This clone has more than one count but fewer than ten. The chain combines TRBV5-1 with TRBJ1-4; D is ambiguous. The germline V gene has CDR1 SGHRS and CDR2 YFSETQ. CDR3 length: 16 residues. The germline V and J ends were trimmed by 4 bases and 0 bases, with 13 bases remaining between them. The CDR3 here is CASSQPDGATNEKLFF. In DNA, the CDR3 is TGCGCCAGCAGCCAACCAGACGGTGCAACTAATGAAAAACTGTTTTTT.

The V gene is TRBV10-3, the J gene TRBJ1-4; D is unclear. This CDR3 has 14 residues. Trimming took 3 bases from V and 1 from J, leaving 6 bases between them. Germline V lookup: CDR1 ENHRY, CDR2 SYGVKD. The CDR3 region has the DNA TGTGCCATCAGTGACGGCGGAACTAATGAAAAACTGTTTTTT. Its protein product is CAISDGGTNEKLFF.

The chain employs TRBV3-1 (or the pseudogene TRBV3-2) and TRBJ2-5; 8 bases are a match to TRBD2. CDR3 length equals 14 residues. V shed 0 bases, J shed 8 bases, and the junction held 5 bases outside the gene matches. Germline loops: CDR1 LGHDT, CDR2 YNNKEL (reference sequence). CDR3 sequence (DNA): TGTGCCAGCAGCCAAGATAGGCGGGGGGAAACCCAGTACTTC. Translated: CASSQDRRGETQYF.

V and J are TRBV18 and TRBJ2-7; 7 bases are shared with TRBD1. The CDR3 covers 13 residues. The germline gives CDR1 KGHSH, CDR2 LQKENI. The ends lost 5 bases at V and 6 bases at J; junction bases unmatched: 7. The CDR3 bases are TGTGCCAGCTCATCGGGGACAGTCCGCGAGCAGTACGTC. This translates into CASSSGTVREQYV.

This clone turned up a few times. The chain recombines TRBV3-1 (or the pseudogene TRBV3-2) with TRBJ1-2, with no clear D. Germline lookup yields CDR1 LGHDT and CDR2 YNNKEL (reference sequence). The CDR3 totals 14 residues. Trimming stripped 5 bases from V and 5 bases from J, with 15 bases between. CDR3 in DNA: TGTGCCAGCAGCTCGGGGTCCCCCGCTTATGGCTACACCTTC. Translating gives CASSSGSPAYGYTF.

This clone came up a few times. The rearrangement joins TRBV18 to TRBJ1-1; no definite D call. The CDR3 length is 13 residues. Germline V lookup: CDR1 KGHSH, CDR2 LQKENI. The V and J ends lost 5 bases and 7 bases respectively, with 14 bases between them. CDR3 in DNA: TGTGCCAGCTCATCCATGGGTGACGGTGAAGCTTTCTTT. The encoded protein is CASSSMGDGEAFF. Looking up the rest from reference TRBV18 and TRBJ1-1 gives the full variable domain: NAGVMQNPRHLVRRRGQEARLRCSPMKGHSHVYWYRQLPEEGLKFMVYLQKENIIDESGMPKERFSAEFPKEGPSILRIQQVVRGDSAAYFCASSSMGDGEAFFGQGTRLTVV.

V usage is TRBV21-1 and J usage is TRBJ2-5. TRBV21-1 is annotated as a pseudogene. The CDR3 covers 15 residues. The CDR3 loop is CASSKDRKVQETQYF. The CDR3 region has the DNA TGTGCCAGCAGCAAAGATAGGAAAGTTCAAGAGACCCAGTACTTC.

The chain employs TRBV11-3 and TRBJ2-1, with D hard to call. This CDR3 region has 15 residues. Trimming removed 5 bases at V and 0 bases at J, with 11 bases between. CDR1 SGHNT and CDR2 YENEEA come from the germline V gene. The CDR3 spells CASSPPSSSYNEQFF. In DNA, the CDR3 is TGTGCCAGCAGCCCTCCTTCTAGCTCCTACAATGAGCAGTTCTTC.

The chain links TRBV10-3 to TRBJ2-2; D unclear. The V end lost 2 bases, the J end lost 6 bases, and 7 bases lay between the germline ends. This CDR3 comprises 13 residues. Per germline, CDR1 ENHRY and CDR2 SYGVKD. The CDR3 DNA follows: TGTGCCATCAGTGAGCGTGATCCCGGGGAGCTGTTTTTT. Its translation is CAISERDPGELFF.

This clone was counted once. The chain combines TRBV30 with TRBJ1-1, with TRBD1 matching over 9 bases. There are 14 residues in the CDR3. With V trimmed by 2 bases and J by 2 bases, 3 bases remained unmatched. Germline V CDR1 and CDR2: GTSNPN, SVGIG (reference sequence). The CDR3 loop is CAWSRDRVNTEAFF. The CDR3 nucleotides are TGTGCCTGGAGTCGGGACAGGGTTAACACTGAAGCTTTCTTT.

The chain has TRBV3-1 (or the pseudogene TRBV3-2) and TRBJ1-5; D remains unclear. Germline CDR1 reads LGHDT; CDR2 reads YNNKEL (reference sequence). CDR3 size: 18 residues. V was pared by 2 bases and J by 4 bases, with 21 bases between. The CDR3 loop is CASSQSRWAGVSNQPQHF. The DNA for the CDR3 is TGTGCCAGCAGCCAATCGAGGTGGGCAGGTGTCTCGAATCAGCCCCAGCATTTT.

V gene TRBV29-1 combines with J gene TRBJ2-3; no reliable D call. The CDR3 loop spans 13 amino acids. V was shortened by 5 bases and J by 1 base, with 10 bases between the two germline ends. In germline, CDR1 is SQVTM, CDR2 ANQGSEA. The CDR3 region has the DNA TGCAGCGTTAGGCCCTCTGGCACAGATACGCAGTATTTT. It translates to CSVRPSGTDTQYF.

The V call is TRBV18, the J call TRBJ2-1; weak D call: TRBD1 (6 bases). V was clipped by 4 bases and J by 9 bases, with 13 bases between them. The CDR3 is 13 amino acids. Germline CDR1 reads KGHSH; CDR2 reads LQKENI. Here the CDR3 reads CASSRDTLLEQFF. The CDR3 DNA follows: TGTGCCAGCTCACGGGACACCTTACTTGAGCAGTTCTTC.

This chain uses TRBV6-1 with TRBJ2-3, with 7 nucleotides matching TRBD1. J gave up 5 bases and V 10 bases, and 12 bases lay outside the gene matches. The CDR3 contains 14 residues. The germline gives CDR1 MNHNS, CDR2 SASEGT. The CDR3 reads CATGATGIKDTQYF. The CDR3 bases are TGTGCCACAGGGGCGACAGGGATAAAAGATACGCAGTATTTT.

This sequence joins TRBV6-1 and TRBJ2-7; 11 bases fit TRBD1. This CDR3 contains 14 residues. CDR1 is MNHNS, CDR2 SASEGT, per germline. V lost 0 bases, J lost 9 bases, and 4 bases stayed unmatched. The CDR3 nucleotides are TGTGCCAGCAGTGAAGCGGGACAGGGGGTACGGCAGTACGTC. This encodes CASSEAGQGVRQYV.

J is TRBJ1-2 and V is TRBV6-5; D gene uncertain. V was clipped by 6 bases and J by 5 bases, with 16 bases between them. The CDR3 contains 14 residues. Germline assignment: CDR1 MNHEY and CDR2 SVGAGI. The CDR3 sequence: CASRRVGNPYGYTF. The CDR3 DNA reads TGTGCCAGCAGAAGGGTGGGAAACCCATATGGCTACACCTTC.

This rearrangement joins TRBV5-1 to TRBJ2-6; TRBD1 aligns across 7 bases. Germline CDR1 is SGHRS and CDR2 is YFSETQ. The CDR3 length is 16 residues. V lost 4 bases, J lost 2 bases, and 6 bases stayed unmatched. CDR3 amino acids: CASSDPTGPGANVLTF. The CDR3 DNA is TGCGCCAGCAGCGACCCGACAGGGCCTGGGGCCAACGTCCTGACTTTC.

The chain is built from TRBV5-1 and TRBJ2-2, with TRBD2 identical over 9 bases. The CDR3 spans 15 residues. Germline lookup yields CDR1 SGHRS and CDR2 YFSETQ. The trim removed 5 bases at V and 6 bases at J, leaving 8 bases unmatched. The CDR3 DNA follows: TGCGCCAGCAGTTCCGATGCTAGCGGGGCCGGGGAGCTGTTTTTT. The encoded protein is CASSSDASGAGELFF.

The CDR3 bases are TGTGCCAGCAGTTACAGAGGGCGAGGGGATACGCAGTATTTT. It specifies CASSYRGRGDTQYF. The genes are TRBV6-5 and TRBJ2-3; D possibly corresponds to TRBD2 (5 bases). V lost 2 bases to trimming and J lost 6 bases, with 12 bases between them. The CDR3 extends over 14 amino acids. Per germline, CDR1 MNHEY and CDR2 SVGAGI.

The chain carries TRBV7-3 and TRBJ2-2, with a weak D call TRBD1 (6 bases). The CDR3 is made up of 16 amino acids. Germline-derived CDR1 and CDR2 are SGHTA and FQGTGA. Trimming removed 6 bases from V and 3 bases from J, with 17 bases in between. The CDR3 nucleotides are TGTGCCAGCAGAAGTTCGTGGGGGCAGGACACCGGGGAGCTGTTTTTT. Protein sequence: CASRSSWGQDTGELFF.

This chain connects TRBV5-1 to TRBJ2-1, with D possibly being TRBD1 (6 bases). Between the trimmed V and J ends, which lost 3 bases and 3 bases, there was a span of 13 bases. The CDR3 is made up of 15 amino acids. Germline CDR1 and CDR2: SGHRS and YFSETQ. CDR3 loop: CASSWDITHYNEQFF. CDR3 in DNA: TGCGCCAGCAGCTGGGACATAACTCACTACAATGAGCAGTTCTTC.

The chain carries TRBV5-1 and TRBJ2-3; D is perhaps TRBD1 (7 bases). This CDR3 has 16 amino acids. The ends were cut back, 10 bases at V and 3 bases at J, with 24 bases in the middle. From germline, CDR1 is SGHRS and CDR2 YFSETQ. The CDR3 bases are TGCGCCGGCTATCAGGGGGGATCAGGGATGACAGATACGCAGTATTTT. Its protein product is CAGYQGGSGMTDTQYF.

This clone turned up a few times. The rearrangement links TRBV19 to TRBJ1-3; 7 bases align to TRBD1. Germline CDR1 and CDR2: LNHDA and SQIVND (reference sequence). There are 17 residues in the CDR3. V trimming: 5 bases; J trimming: 0 bases; junction bases outside the gene matches: 10. CDR3 in amino acids: CASSYRGSRHSGNTIYF. For the CDR3, the DNA is TGTGCCAGTAGTTACAGGGGATCGCGTCACTCTGGAAACACCATATATTTT.

The sample holds a few counts of this clone. The J gene is TRBJ2-1, the V gene TRBV29-1; D gene uncertain. CDR1 is SQVTM, CDR2 ANQGSEA, per germline. V lost 8 bases, J lost 6 bases, and 11 bases lay in between. This CDR3 is built from 11 residues. The CDR3 loop is CSSIDPNEQFF. For the CDR3, the DNA is TGCAGCTCCATCGATCCCAATGAGCAGTTCTTC.

The CDR3 DNA sequence: TGCGCCAGCAGCTTGAGGCAGAGCACAGATACGCAGTATTTT. Translation gives CASSLRQSTDTQYF. This chain links TRBV5-1 with TRBJ2-3; D gene ambiguous. Germline V gene data show CDR1 as SGHRS and CDR2 as YFSETQ. Trimming left V 1 base short and J 0 bases short, with 6 bases between. The CDR3 is 14 residues long.